The entry below gives a single T cell receptor beta chain sequence along with its context. Its antigen is as yet unknown. The record originates from a study of cytomegalovirus exposure and HLA in healthy donors. Study conclusions and caveats: Beyond CMV serostatus, there was no information to go on about immune exposure.

The study ran its PCR with 60 Vbeta and 13 Jbeta primers. The method was immunoSEQ multiplex PCR; TCRdb's version includes in-frame clones alone and lacks a portion of them. Among tens of thousands of clones listed, 76% were seen once. What was sequenced was PBMCs. This receptor was taken from a man younger than 40 in good health and CMV-seropositive.

CDR3 residues: CASSANRGGGYTF. The CDR3 bases are TGTGCCAGCAGTGCAAACAGGGGTGGGGGCTACACCTTC. The chain uses TRBV27 and TRBJ1-2, with 7 bases aligning to TRBD1. CDR1 and CDR2 (germline): MNHEY, SMNVEV (reference sequence). V dropped 5 bases and J dropped 8; count of bases not matched to a gene: 8. This CDR3 has 13 amino acids.